This T cell receptor (beta chain) appears in the sequencing data of a study of radiation and T cells in renal cell carcinoma. Study-wide results and caveats: Pretreatment tumor biopsies were lacking, so baseline clonotypes are unknown.

Time point here: blood 4 weeks post-SBRT, at nephrectomy. The treatment here: 15 Gy SBRT to primary tumor, nephrectomy 4 weeks later. Nephrectomy followed 15 Gy stereotactic body radiation by 4 weeks. Clear cell pathology was present in this patient's renal cell carcinoma. Repertoires were generated with immunoSEQ multiplex PCR, while TCRdb's copy carries only in-frame clones and drops some. The sample records around 180,000 clones, about 87% being singletons. Regarding this clone: Its antigen is unidentified.

Sequenced here: blood, sampled from a patient whose treatment included radiotherapy and nephrectomy. The TCR originated in a woman between 50 and 59 years old with renal cell carcinoma.

The DNA for the CDR3 is TGTGCCAGCAGCTTGGCCGGTCTAGCGGGGGGGCAGGTCGGGGAGCTGTTTTTT. Encoded protein: CASSLAGLAGGQVGELFF. The chain recombines TRBV5-4 with TRBJ2-2; TRBD2 matches at 12 bases. The junction had 10 bases not matched to a gene; V was cut back by 0 bases and J by 7 bases. The CDR3 spans 18 residues. The germline CDR1 and CDR2 sequences are SGHNT and YYREEE (reference sequence).